This TCR beta chain appears in the sequencing data of a study of shared clonotypes between healthy human individuals. This clone was counted a few times. Germline CDR1 reads SGHTS; CDR2 reads YDEGEE. The CDR3 runs 15 residues. The V end lost 6 bases, the J end lost 1 base, and 16 bases lay between the germline ends. TCRdb keeps only in-frame clones here, not all; method: immunoSEQ multiplex PCR. The profile shows over 850,000 clones, roughly 74% of them singletons. V is TRBV5-8 and J is TRBJ1-1; possible D gene TRBD1, 6 bases. Sequencing was performed on memory CD4+ T cells from PBMCs. As to subset: CD45RA-negative fraction. The receptor comes from a man aged 18 to 29 in good health. Some clones in this sample may be carry-over from other donors' samples. The CDR3 sequence: CASNSGQSKNTEAFF. CDR3 DNA: TGTGCCAGCAACTCAGGACAGTCTAAGAACACTGAAGCTTTCTTT.